This TCR beta chain was recorded in a study of T cells in Graves' hyperthyroidism and ophthalmopathy. The TCR beta CDR3 regions underwent amplification using RNA transcripts as the source. TCR CDR3 underwent first-round RT-PCR with the HTBI primer set. TCRdb processed the multiplex PCR reads anew with MiXCR; each CDR3 protein has one entry. The sample records approximately 630,000 distinct CDR3 sequences, around 15% being singletons. This clonotype was picked up a small number of times. Hyperthyroidism, newly diagnosed and lasting under 2 months, affected patients aged 18 to 65. Each 10 ml fresh peripheral blood draw supplied the PBMCs. What was sequenced was blood. This receptor was identified in a woman in her twenties or thirties with Graves' hyperthyroidism.

CDR3 protein: CASSSVGGLETQYF. The CDR3 DNA follows: TGTGCCAGCAGCTCCGTCGGGGGTTTAGAGACCCAGTACTTC. V and J are TRBV13 and TRBJ2-5; D is possibly TRBD2 (6 bases). Per germline, CDR1 PRHDT and CDR2 FYEKMQ (reference sequence). This CDR3 region has 14 residues. V was cut by 4 bases and J by 4 bases, with 13 bases left in between. The entire variable domain, with the rest obtained from reference TRBV13 and TRBJ2-5, is as follows: AAGVIQSPRHLIKEKRETATLKCYPIPRHDTVYWYQQGPGQDPQFLISFYEKMQSDKGSIPDRFSAQQFSDYHSELNMSSLELGDSALYFCASSSVGGLETQYFGPGTRLLVL.